These 21 T cell receptor beta chains came from one sample sequenced in a study of neoadjuvant anti-PD-1 for oral cavity cancer. Time point denoted: after neoadjuvant nivolumab, at surgical resection. Method: immunoSEQ multiplex PCR; TCRdb's copy keeps in-frame clones and lacks some. The sample records about 32,000 clones, just under 80% being singletons. This specimen was PBMCs, taken after nivolumab (anti-PD-1) treatment. The receptors originated from a person between 40 and 85 years old with oral cavity squamous cell carcinoma.

The rearrangement links TRBV5-5 to TRBJ1-5; TRBD1 might be the D (5 bases). The V end lost 1 base, the J end lost 6 bases, and 11 bases lay between the germline ends. The CDR3 runs to 14 residues. Looked up from germline, CDR1 is SGHKS and CDR2 is YYEKEE (reference sequence). The CDR3 sequence is CASSLSQGTQPQHF. The CDR3 coding sequence is TGTGCCAGCAGCTTGTCCCAGGGAACTCAGCCCCAGCATTTT. Complete variable domain (other parts from reference TRBV5-5 and TRBJ1-5): DAGVTQSPTHLIKTRGQQVTLRCSPISGHKSVSWYQQVLGQGPQFIFQYYEKEERGRGNFPDRFSARQFPNYSSELNVNALLLGDSALYLCASSLSQGTQPQHFGDGTRLSIL.

The gene calls are TRBV27 and TRBJ2-3; D is unresolved. Germline values: CDR1 MNHEY, CDR2 SMNVEV (reference sequence). The germline V and J ends were trimmed by 9 bases and 8 bases, with 27 bases remaining between them. The CDR3 has 16 amino acids. CDR3: CASAPRMLRSTVTQYF. The CDR3 coding sequence is TGTGCCAGTGCACCCCGGATGCTACGCAGTACGGTTACGCAGTATTTT.

Here the CDR3 DNA reads TGTGCCAGCAGCTTAGCGCCCTGGAGAGGGTCCTACGAGCAGTACTTC. It encodes CASSLAPWRGSYEQYF. The J gene is TRBJ2-7, the V gene TRBV7-2, with D tentatively TRBD2 (5 bases). The CDR3 length is 16 residues. V lost 0 bases and J lost 1, with 13 bases in between. The germline V gene has CDR1 SGHTA and CDR2 FQGNSA.

The chain joins TRBV19 to TRBJ1-3; the D is unclear. V lost 3 bases and J lost 0, with 6 bases in between. From germline, CDR1 is LNHDA and CDR2 SQIVND (reference sequence). There are 14 residues in the CDR3. DNA of the CDR3: TGTGCCAGTAGTATTAAAAACTCTGGAAACACCATATATTTT. It yields the protein CASSIKNSGNTIYF. Looking up the rest from reference TRBV19 and TRBJ1-3 gives the full variable domain: DGGITQSPKYLFRKEGQNVTLSCEQNLNHDAMYWYRQDPGQGLRLIYYSQIVNDFQKGDIAEGYSVSREKKESFPLTVTSAQKNPTAFYLCASSIKNSGNTIYFGEGSWLTVV.

The CDR3 region has the DNA TGTGCCACCAGCTCTGAGGGGGCTACGCAGTATTTT. It is translated as CATSSEGATQYF. The rearrangement uses TRBV15 and TRBJ2-3, with TRBD1 identical over 7 bases. V shed 5 bases and J 8 bases; nucleotides not matched to a gene: 4. Germline V gene lookup returns CDR1 LNHNV and CDR2 YYDKDF (reference sequence). CDR3 size: 12 residues.

This chain joins TRBV5-1 and TRBJ2-7, with 11 bases that match TRBD2. Germline assignment: CDR1 SGHRS and CDR2 YFSETQ. After removal of 2 bases from V and 4 bases from J, the junction contained 2 bases not matched to a gene. CDR3 length equals 14 residues. CDR3 in DNA: TGCGCCAGCAGCTTTAGCGGGGGGGATTACGAGCAGTACTTC. Translation: CASSFSGGDYEQYF.

This rearrangement joins TRBV5-4 to TRBJ1-2; 7 bases align to TRBD1. The germline gives CDR1 SGHNT, CDR2 YYREEE (reference sequence). With 2 bases clipped from V and 7 bases from J, the junction kept 5 bases outside the gene matches. CDR3 length: 13 residues. CDR3 nucleotide sequence: TGTGCCAGCAGCTTCACAGGGGCGGGTGGCTACACCTTC. Translated, it gives CASSFTGAGGYTF.

The chain has TRBV28 and TRBJ1-2; D remains ambiguous. The germline V and J ends were trimmed by 4 bases and 5 bases, with 14 bases remaining between them. The CDR3 length is 14 residues. Germline V gives CDR1 MDHEN, CDR2 SYDVKM. For the CDR3, the DNA is TGTGCCAGCAGTTCCATACGACGAAGTTATGGCTACACCTTC. Protein: CASSSIRRSYGYTF.

The rearrangement joins TRBV27 to TRBJ1-5; D gene ambiguous. The CDR3 is made up of 12 amino acids. Trimming pared 8 bases from V and 5 bases from J, leaving 10 bases between. The germline gives CDR1 MNHEY, CDR2 SMNVEV (reference sequence). The CDR3 sequence is CASRGGDQPQHF. The CDR3 DNA sequence: TGTGCCAGCCGTGGTGGGGATCAGCCCCAGCATTTT.

V gene TRBV7-9 combines with J gene TRBJ2-5; tentative D call: TRBD2 (6 bases). Trimming removed 2 bases from V and 5 bases from J, with 9 bases in between. Germline V gives CDR1 SEHNR, CDR2 FQNEAQ (reference sequence). The CDR3 contains 13 residues. This chain's CDR3 is CASSLSGGETQYF. DNA for the CDR3: TGTGCCAGCAGCTTATCCGGGGGTGAGACCCAGTACTTC.

This clone was seen a few times. The V call is TRBV4-1, the J call TRBJ2-5; 10 bases are a match to TRBD2. V was clipped by 1 base and J by 7 bases; unmatched bases: 3. CDR3 size: 14 residues. The germline V gene encodes CDR1 MGHRA and CDR2 YSYEKL. The CDR3 DNA reads as TGCGCCAGCAGCCAAGTCGCTAGCGGGGGGACCCAGTACTTC. Its translation is CASSQVASGGTQYF.

Written as DNA, the CDR3 is TGCGCCAGCAGCCCGGGGAGCAATGAGCAGTTCTTC. Its translation: CASSPGSNEQFF. The chain is built from TRBV4-1 and TRBJ2-1; weak D call: TRBD2 (5 bases). In germline, CDR1 is MGHRA, CDR2 YSYEKL. This CDR3 contains 12 residues. Trimming removed 4 bases at V and 6 bases at J, with 7 bases between.

This chain connects TRBV10-2 to TRBJ1-2; D unresolved. The germline gives CDR1 WSHSY, CDR2 SAAADI. This CDR3 is built from 14 residues. V lost 7 bases and J lost 4, with 16 bases in between. CDR3: CASNGGSSGYGYTF. CDR3 DNA sequence: TGCGCCAGCAATGGTGGCAGCTCTGGCTATGGCTACACCTTC.

The rearrangement joins TRBV7-9 to TRBJ2-2; D ambiguous. The germline CDR1 and CDR2 sequences are SEHNR and FQNEAQ (reference sequence). The CDR3 loop spans 14 amino acids. V was clipped by 5 bases and J by 5 bases, with 12 bases between them. The chain's CDR3 is CASSGGRTTGELFF. Written as DNA, the CDR3 is TGTGCCAGCAGCGGTGGACGGACGACCGGGGAGCTGTTTTTT.

V usage is TRBV9 and J usage is TRBJ1-3; D ambiguous. Trimming removed 2 bases from V and 0 bases from J, with 6 bases in between. The germline V gene encodes CDR1 SGDLS and CDR2 YYNGEE. This CDR3 spans 14 amino acids. The DNA of the CDR3 is TGTGCCAGCAGCGTTCGGAGCTCTGGAAACACCATATATTTT. This sequence encodes CASSVRSSGNTIYF.

This chain uses TRBV6-5 with TRBJ2-7, with 8 bases aligning to TRBD1. CDR1 is MNHEY and CDR2 is SVGAGI in the germline V gene. The CDR3 is 14 residues long. After removal of 6 bases from V and 3 bases from J, the junction contained 7 bases not matched to a gene. CDR3 sequence: CASRRPGQVYEQYF. As DNA, the CDR3 is TGTGCCAGCAGGAGGCCGGGACAGGTCTACGAGCAGTACTTC.

In this sample, this clone turned up a few times. The chain combines TRBV19 with TRBJ1-4; no definite D call. V was trimmed by 1 base and J by 11 bases, leaving 5 bases between them. The CDR3 is 11 amino acids. Germline V gene data show CDR1 as LNHDA and CDR2 as SQIVND (reference sequence). The CDR3 reads CASSIAGKLFF. DNA for the CDR3: TGTGCCAGTAGTATAGCTGGGAAACTGTTTTTT.

V gene TRBV18 combines with J gene TRBJ1-3, with D perhaps matching TRBD1 (5 bases). Trimming stripped 3 bases from V and 0 bases from J, with 15 bases between. The germline V gene has CDR1 KGHSH and CDR2 LQKENI. The CDR3 is made up of 17 amino acids. CDR3 DNA: TGTGCCAGCTCACCCACGGGACCTCCGGTCTCTGGAAACACCATATATTTT. Protein sequence: CASSPTGPPVSGNTIYF.

This chain connects TRBV5-4 to TRBJ2-1; unclear D gene. CDR1 is SGHNT, CDR2 YYREEE, per germline (reference sequence). Between the trimmed V and J ends, which lost 6 bases and 4 bases, there was a span of 11 bases. CDR3 length: 13 residues. The CDR3 nucleotides are TGTGCCAGCACCCATGATAGATACAATGAGCAGTTCTTC. Amino acids: CASTHDRYNEQFF.

There are a few counts of this clone. V and J are TRBV11-2 and TRBJ1-5, with 9 bases matching TRBD1. V lost 4 bases and J lost 4; bases outside the gene matches: 2. Germline V gene data show CDR1 as SGHAT and CDR2 as FQNNGV. The CDR3 spans 14 residues. The CDR3 bases are TGTGCCAGCAGCTCAGACAGGGGGAATCAGCCCCAGCATTTT. Translating it yields CASSSDRGNQPQHF.

This sequence joins TRBV7-8 and TRBJ2-2; 12 bases line up with TRBD2. CDR3 size: 19 residues. V shed 8 bases, J shed 2 bases, and the junction held 15 bases outside the gene matches. Germline-derived CDR1 and CDR2 are SGHVS and FQNEAQ. Written as DNA, the CDR3 is TGTGCCAGCCATAGCCGGAGGCTAGCGGGGGGGGTAAACACCGGGGAGCTGTTTTTT. It specifies CASHSRRLAGGVNTGELFF.